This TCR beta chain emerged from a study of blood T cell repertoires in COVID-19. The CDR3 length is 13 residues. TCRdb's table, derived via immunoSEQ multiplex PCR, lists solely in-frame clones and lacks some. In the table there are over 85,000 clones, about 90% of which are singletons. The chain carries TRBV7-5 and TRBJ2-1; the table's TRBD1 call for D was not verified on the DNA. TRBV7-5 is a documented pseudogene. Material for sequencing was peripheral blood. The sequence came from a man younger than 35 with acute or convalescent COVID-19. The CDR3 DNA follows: TGTGCCAGAAGCTTGGACAGGGGGAATGAGCAGTTCTTC. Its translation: CARSLDRGNEQFF.